This T cell receptor beta chain originates from a study of blood T cell repertoires in COVID-19. Across the whole study: Acute and convalescent COVID-19 samples came from the United States, Italy and Spain. PBMCs, B-cell-depleted T cells, or T cells provided the cDNA or gDNA that made up the material.

Trimming took 8 bases from V and 8 from J; bases not matched to a gene: 8. CDR3 length: 12 residues. CDR1 MNHEY and CDR2 SVGAGI come from the germline V gene. Original data processing: Researchers report that nucleated cell counts were estimated from reference gene primer amplification. Only in-frame clones appear in the TCRdb table, and some are missing; sequencing was by immunoSEQ multiplex PCR. V and J calls plus clone size are reproduced from that table; the DNA served to infer D and trimming. The table lists 20,000 to 25,000 clones, approximately 88% of them singletons, with around 30% in the top ten.

The receptor was isolated from a woman in her 70s with active COVID-19. V gene TRBV6-5 combines with J gene TRBJ2-5; 7 nucleotides line up with TRBD2. The source material was peripheral blood. The CDR3: CASGDRGDTQYF. The CDR3 DNA reads as TGTGCCAGCGGGGACCGGGGGGACACCCAGTACTTC.